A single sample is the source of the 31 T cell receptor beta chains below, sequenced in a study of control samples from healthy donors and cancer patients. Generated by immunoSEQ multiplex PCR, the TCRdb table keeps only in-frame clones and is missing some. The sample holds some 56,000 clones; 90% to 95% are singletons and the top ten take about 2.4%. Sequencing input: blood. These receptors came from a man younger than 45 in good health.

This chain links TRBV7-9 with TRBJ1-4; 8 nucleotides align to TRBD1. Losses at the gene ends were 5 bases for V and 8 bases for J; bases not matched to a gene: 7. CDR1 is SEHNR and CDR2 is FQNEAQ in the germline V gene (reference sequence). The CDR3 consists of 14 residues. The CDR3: CASSQQGVQEKLFF. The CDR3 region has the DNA TGTGCCAGCAGCCAACAGGGGGTCCAGGAAAAACTGTTTTTT.

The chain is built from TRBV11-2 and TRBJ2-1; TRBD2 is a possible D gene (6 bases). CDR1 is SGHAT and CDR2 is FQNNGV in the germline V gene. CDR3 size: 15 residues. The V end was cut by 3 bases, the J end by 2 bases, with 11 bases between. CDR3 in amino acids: CASSFWGETYNEQFF. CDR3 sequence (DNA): TGTGCCAGCAGCTTTTGGGGGGAAACCTACAATGAGCAGTTCTTC.

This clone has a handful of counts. The CDR3 loop is CASSPEPGSGQPQHF. CDR3 sequence (DNA): TGTGCCAGCTCACCAGAACCAGGGAGCGGTCAGCCCCAGCATTTT. This rearrangement joins TRBV18 to TRBJ1-5; TRBD1 is a possible D gene (5 bases). The length of the CDR3 is 15 residues. The V gene's germline CDR1 is KGHSH and CDR2 LQKENI. V was shortened by 2 bases and J by 6 bases, with 14 bases between the two germline ends.

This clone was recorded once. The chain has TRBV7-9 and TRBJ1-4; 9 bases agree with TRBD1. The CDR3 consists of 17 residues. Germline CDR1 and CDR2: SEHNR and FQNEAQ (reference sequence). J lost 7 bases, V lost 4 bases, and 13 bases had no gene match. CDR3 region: CASSSREWTGDFEKLFF. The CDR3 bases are TGTGCCAGCAGCTCGCGTGAGTGGACAGGGGATTTTGAAAAACTGTTTTTT. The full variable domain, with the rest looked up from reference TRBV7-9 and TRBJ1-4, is DTGVSQNPRHKITKRGQNVTFRCDPISEHNRLYWYRQTLGQGPEFLTYFQNEAQLEKSRLLSDRFSAERPKGSFSTLEIQRTEQGDSAMYLCASSSREWTGDFEKLFFGSGTQLSVL.

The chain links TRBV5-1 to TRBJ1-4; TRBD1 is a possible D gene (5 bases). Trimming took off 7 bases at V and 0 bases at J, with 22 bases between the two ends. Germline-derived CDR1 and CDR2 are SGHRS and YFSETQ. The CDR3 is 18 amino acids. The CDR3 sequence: CASDLGTHIPTTNEKLFF. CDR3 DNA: TGCGCCAGCGACCTCGGGACCCACATCCCCACAACTAATGAAAAACTGTTTTTT.

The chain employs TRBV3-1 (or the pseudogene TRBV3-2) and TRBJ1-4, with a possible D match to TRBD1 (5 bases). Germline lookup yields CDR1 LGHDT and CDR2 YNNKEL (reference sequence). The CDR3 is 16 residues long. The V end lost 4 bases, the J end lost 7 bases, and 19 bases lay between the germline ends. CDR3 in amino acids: CASSPSGTWGGEKLFF. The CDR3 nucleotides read TGTGCCAGCAGCCCTTCCGGAACATGGGGCGGTGAAAAACTGTTTTTT.

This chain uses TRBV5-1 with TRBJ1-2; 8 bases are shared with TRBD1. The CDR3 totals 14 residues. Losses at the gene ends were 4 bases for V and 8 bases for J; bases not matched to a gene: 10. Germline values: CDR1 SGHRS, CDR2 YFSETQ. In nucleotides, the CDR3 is TGCGCCAGCAGCCCGGACAGGGCACTGCAGGGCTACACCTTC. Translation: CASSPDRALQGYTF.

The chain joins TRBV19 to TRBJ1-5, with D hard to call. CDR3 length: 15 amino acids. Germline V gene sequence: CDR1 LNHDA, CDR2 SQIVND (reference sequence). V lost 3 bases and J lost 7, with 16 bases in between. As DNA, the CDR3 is TGTGCCAGTAGTATCCCCGGGTTCCTAGGACAGCCCCAGCATTTT. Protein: CASSIPGFLGQPQHF.

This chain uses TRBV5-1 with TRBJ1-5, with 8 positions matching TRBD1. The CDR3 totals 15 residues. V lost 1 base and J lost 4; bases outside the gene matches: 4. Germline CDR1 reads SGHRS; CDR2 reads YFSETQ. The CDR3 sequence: CASSLSGGWNQPQHF. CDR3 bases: TGCGCCAGCAGCTTGTCAGGGGGCTGGAATCAGCCCCAGCATTTT.

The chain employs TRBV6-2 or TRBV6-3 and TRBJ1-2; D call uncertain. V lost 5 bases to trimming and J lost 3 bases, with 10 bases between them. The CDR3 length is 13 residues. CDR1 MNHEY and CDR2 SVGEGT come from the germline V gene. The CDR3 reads CASSPEPYYGYTF. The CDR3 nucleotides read TGTGCCAGCAGTCCGGAACCTTACTATGGCTACACCTTC.

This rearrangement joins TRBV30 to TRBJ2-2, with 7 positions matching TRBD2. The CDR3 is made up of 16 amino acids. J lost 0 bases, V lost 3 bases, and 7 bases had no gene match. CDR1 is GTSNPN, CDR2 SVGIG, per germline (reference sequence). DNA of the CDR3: TGTGCCTGGAGGGACAAGCGGGATACGAACACCGGGGAGCTGTTTTTT. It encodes CAWRDKRDTNTGELFF.

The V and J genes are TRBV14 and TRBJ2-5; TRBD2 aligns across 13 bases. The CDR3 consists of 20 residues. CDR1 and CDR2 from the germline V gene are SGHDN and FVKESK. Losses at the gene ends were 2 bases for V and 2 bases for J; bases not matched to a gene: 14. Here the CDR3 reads CASSQNPGLAGSPYQETQYF. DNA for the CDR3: TGTGCCAGCAGCCAAAACCCGGGACTAGCGGGATCGCCTTATCAAGAGACCCAGTACTTC.

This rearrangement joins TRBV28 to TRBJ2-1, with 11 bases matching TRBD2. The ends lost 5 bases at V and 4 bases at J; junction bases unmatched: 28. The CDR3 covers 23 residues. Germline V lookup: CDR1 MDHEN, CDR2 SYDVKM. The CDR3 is CASSLVEVVWDKISGRDYNEQFF. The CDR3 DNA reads TGTGCCAGCAGTCTGGTAGAGGTGGTTTGGGACAAGATTAGCGGGAGGGATTACAATGAGCAGTTCTTC.

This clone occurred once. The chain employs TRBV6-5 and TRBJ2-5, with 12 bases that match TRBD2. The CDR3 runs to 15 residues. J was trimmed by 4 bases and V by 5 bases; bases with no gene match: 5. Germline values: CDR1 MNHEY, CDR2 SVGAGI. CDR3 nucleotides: TGTGCCAGCAGTCTAGCGGGAGGGCGGGGAGAGACCCAGTACTTC. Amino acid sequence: CASSLAGGRGETQYF.

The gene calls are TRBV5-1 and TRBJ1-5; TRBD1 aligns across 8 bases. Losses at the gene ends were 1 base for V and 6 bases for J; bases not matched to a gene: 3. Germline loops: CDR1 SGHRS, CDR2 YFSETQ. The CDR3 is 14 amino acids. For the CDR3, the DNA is TGCGCCAGCAGCTTGTCAGGGGGCAGTCAGCCCCAGCATTTT. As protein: CASSLSGGSQPQHF.

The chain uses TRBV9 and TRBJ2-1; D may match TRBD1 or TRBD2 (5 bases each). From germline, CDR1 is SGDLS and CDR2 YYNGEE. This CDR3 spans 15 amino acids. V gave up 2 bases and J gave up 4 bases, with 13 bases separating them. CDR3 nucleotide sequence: TGTGCCAGCAGCGTTGGGGCTAGCAGTTACAATGAGCAGTTCTTC. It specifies CASSVGASSYNEQFF.

The CDR3 loop is CASSMQGLAGYNEQFF. In nucleotides, the CDR3 is TGTGCCAGCAGTATGCAGGGACTAGCGGGCTACAATGAGCAGTTCTTC. The chain joins TRBV27 to TRBJ2-1; TRBD2 agrees at 12 bases. Germline loops: CDR1 MNHEY, CDR2 SMNVEV (reference sequence). The CDR3 is made up of 16 amino acids. J gave up 3 bases and V 5 bases, and 5 bases lay outside the gene matches.

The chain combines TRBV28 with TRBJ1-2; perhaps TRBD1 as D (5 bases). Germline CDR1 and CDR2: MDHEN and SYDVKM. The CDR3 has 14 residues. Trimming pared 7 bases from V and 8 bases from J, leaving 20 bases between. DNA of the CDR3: TGTGCCAGCAACATCCGGGGGGATTTTAGAGGCTACACCTTC. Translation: CASNIRGDFRGYTF.

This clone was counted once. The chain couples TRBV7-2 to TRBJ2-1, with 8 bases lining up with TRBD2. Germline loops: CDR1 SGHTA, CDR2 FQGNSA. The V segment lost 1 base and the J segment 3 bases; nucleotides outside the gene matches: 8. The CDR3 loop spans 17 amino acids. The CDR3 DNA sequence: TGTGCCAGCAGCTTAGTAGGAGGTGGGACTAGCTACAATGAGCAGTTCTTC. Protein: CASSLVGGGTSYNEQFF.

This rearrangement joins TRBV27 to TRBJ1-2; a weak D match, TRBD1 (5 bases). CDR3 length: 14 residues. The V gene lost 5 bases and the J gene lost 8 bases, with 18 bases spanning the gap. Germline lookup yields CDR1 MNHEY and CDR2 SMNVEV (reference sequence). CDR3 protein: CASSPTASLWGYTF. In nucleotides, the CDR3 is TGTGCCAGCAGTCCGACAGCTTCCCTCTGGGGCTACACCTTC.

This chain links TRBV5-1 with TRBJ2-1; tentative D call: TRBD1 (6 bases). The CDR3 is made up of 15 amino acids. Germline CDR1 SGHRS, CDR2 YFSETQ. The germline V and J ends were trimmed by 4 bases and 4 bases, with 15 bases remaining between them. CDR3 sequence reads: CASSQLQGGYNEQFF. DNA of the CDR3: TGCGCCAGCAGCCAACTACAGGGTGGGTACAATGAGCAGTTCTTC.

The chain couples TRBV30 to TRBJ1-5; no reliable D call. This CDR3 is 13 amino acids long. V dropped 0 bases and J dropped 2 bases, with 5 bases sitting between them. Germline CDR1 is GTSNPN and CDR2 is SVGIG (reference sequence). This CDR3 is CAWSVRGNQPQHF. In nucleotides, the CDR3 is TGTGCCTGGAGTGTGCGTGGCAATCAGCCCCAGCATTTT. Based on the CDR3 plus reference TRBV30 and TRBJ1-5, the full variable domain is SQTIHQWPATLVQPVGSPLSLECTVEGTSNPNLYWYRQAAGRGLQLLFYSVGIGQISSEVPQNLSASRPQDRQFILSSKKLLLSDSGFYLCAWSVRGNQPQHFGDGTRLSIL.

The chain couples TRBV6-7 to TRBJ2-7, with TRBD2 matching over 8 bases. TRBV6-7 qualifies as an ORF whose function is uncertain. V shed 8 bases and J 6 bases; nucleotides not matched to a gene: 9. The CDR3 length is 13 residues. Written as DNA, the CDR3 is TGTGCCAGCTCCAAGCGGGAGTTCGGCGAGCAGTACTTC. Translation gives CASSKREFGEQYF.

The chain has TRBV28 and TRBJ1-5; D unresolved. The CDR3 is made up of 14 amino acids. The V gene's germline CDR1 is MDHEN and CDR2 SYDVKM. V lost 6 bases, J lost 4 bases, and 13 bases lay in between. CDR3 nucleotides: TGTGCCAGCAGGGATTCGGGTTTTAATCAGCCCCAGCATTTT. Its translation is CASRDSGFNQPQHF.

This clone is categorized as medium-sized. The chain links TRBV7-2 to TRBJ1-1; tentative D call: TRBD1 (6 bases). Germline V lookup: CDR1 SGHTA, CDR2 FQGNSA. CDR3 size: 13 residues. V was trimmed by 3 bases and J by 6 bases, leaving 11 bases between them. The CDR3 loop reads CASSFTGSPEAFF. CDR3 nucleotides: TGTGCCAGCAGCTTCACAGGGTCCCCTGAAGCTTTCTTT.

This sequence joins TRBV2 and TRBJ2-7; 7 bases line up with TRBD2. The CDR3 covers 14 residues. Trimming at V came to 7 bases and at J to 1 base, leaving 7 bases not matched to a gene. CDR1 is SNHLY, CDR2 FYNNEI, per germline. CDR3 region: CASKNPGGSYEQYF. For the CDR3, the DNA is TGTGCCAGCAAAAACCCGGGGGGATCCTACGAGCAGTACTTC. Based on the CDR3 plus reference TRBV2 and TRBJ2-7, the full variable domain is EPEVTQTPSHQVTQMGQEVILRCVPISNHLYFYWYRQILGQKVEFLVSFYNNEISEKSEIFDDQFSVERPDGSNFTLKIRSTKLEDSAMYFCASKNPGGSYEQYFGPGTRLTVT.

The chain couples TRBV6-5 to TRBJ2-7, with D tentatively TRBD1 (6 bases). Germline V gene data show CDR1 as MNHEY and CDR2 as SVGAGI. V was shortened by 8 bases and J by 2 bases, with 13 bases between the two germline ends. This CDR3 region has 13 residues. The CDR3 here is CASSIRGTYEQYF. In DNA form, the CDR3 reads TGTGCCAGCTCAATCAGGGGCACCTACGAGCAGTACTTC.

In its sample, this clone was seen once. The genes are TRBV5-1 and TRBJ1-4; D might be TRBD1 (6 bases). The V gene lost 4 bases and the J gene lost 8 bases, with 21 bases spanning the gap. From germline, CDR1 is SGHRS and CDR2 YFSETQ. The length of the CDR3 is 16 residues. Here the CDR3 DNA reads TGCGCCAGCAGCCTGGACCCCGGGGGGGCGAAAGAAAAACTGTTTTTT. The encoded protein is CASSLDPGGAKEKLFF.

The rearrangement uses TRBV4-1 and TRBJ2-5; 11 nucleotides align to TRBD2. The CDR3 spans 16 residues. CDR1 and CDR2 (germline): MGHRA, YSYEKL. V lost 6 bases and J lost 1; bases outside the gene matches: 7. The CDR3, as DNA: TGCGCCAGCAGGATTACTAGCGGGAGCAGCCAAGAGACCCAGTACTTC. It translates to CASRITSGSSQETQYF.

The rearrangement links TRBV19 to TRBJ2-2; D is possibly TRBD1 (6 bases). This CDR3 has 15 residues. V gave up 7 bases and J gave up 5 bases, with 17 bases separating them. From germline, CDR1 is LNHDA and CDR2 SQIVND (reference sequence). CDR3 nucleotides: TGTGCCAGTAACCCAGGGGCGCCTTGGACCGGGGAGCTGTTTTTT. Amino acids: CASNPGAPWTGELFF.

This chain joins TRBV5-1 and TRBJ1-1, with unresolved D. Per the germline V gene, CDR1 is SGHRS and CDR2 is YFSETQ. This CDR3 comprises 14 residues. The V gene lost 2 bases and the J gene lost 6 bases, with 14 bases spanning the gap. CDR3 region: CASSLNGPRAEAFF. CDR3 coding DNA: TGCGCCAGCAGCTTAAACGGCCCTAGAGCTGAAGCTTTCTTT.